The rows below give T cell receptor beta chains drawn from one sample of a study of blood T cell repertoires in COVID-19. Generated by immunoSEQ multiplex PCR, the TCRdb table keeps only in-frame clones and is missing some. Found here are 200,000 to 250,000 clones, roughly 82% of them singletons; the top ten hold about 8.9%. The sequenced sample was peripheral blood. The receptors shown here come from a man aged 45-65 years with active or convalescent COVID-19. CDR3s include the opening cysteine and the closing phenylalanine or tryptophan. A D gene is named only where the DNA matches it firmly. Clone size, where shown, is once, few, many, or a class for clones that have expanded.

J,D,V,size,DNA,CDR3
TRBJ2-7,TRBD2,TRBV6-5,-,TGTGCCAGCGGGACTAGCGGGTCCCTTTCCTACGAGCAGTACTTC,CASGTSGSLSYEQYF
TRBJ1-2,TRBD1,TRBV7-2,-,TGTGCCAGCAGCTTCCACAGGGGGCGCATGTTCTATGGCTACACCTTC,CASSFHRGRMFYGYTF
TRBJ1-1,-,TRBV7-2,few,TGTGCCAGCAGCTTAATTGGCTGGGAAGCTTTCTTT,CASSLIGWEAFF
TRBJ1-2,-,TRBV27,-,TGTGCCAGCAGTTTGAAGCCCCACTATGGCTACACCTTC,CASSLKPHYGYTF
TRBJ2-1,TRBD2,TRBV3-1/TRBV3-2,-,TGTGCCAGCAGCCAAGAAGGGACTAGCGGGTTCCTCTACAATGAGCAGTTCTTC,CASSQEGTSGFLYNEQFF
TRBJ1-5,TRBD1,TRBV28,few,TGTGCCAGCAGTCTTCGACAGGGACGAAAGCCCCAGCATTTT,CASSLRQGRKPQHF
TRBJ2-7,TRBD2,TRBV19,-,TGTGCCAGTAGTATAGGGGGACTAGCCCACGAGCAGTACTTC,CASSIGGLAHEQYF
TRBJ2-3,-,TRBV19,-,TGTGCCAGTAGTATAACGCGGGCAGATACGCAGTATTTT,CASSITRADTQYF
TRBJ1-4,-,TRBV19,-,TGTGCCAGTAGTCCCGACAGGCCTGAAAAACTGTTTTTT,CASSPDRPEKLFF
TRBJ2-3,-,TRBV7-9,-,TGTGCCAGCAGCTTCCTTCGACTCACAGATACGCAGTATTTT,CASSFLRLTDTQYF
TRBJ2-2,TRBD2,TRBV6-1,-,TGTGCCAGCAGTGAAGGCAATAGCGGGGGAAACACCGGGGAGCTGTTTTTT,CASSEGNSGGNTGELFF
TRBJ2-7,TRBD2,TRBV5-5,-,TGTGCCAGCAGCTTGGGGCTAGCGGCTTCCTACGAGCAGTACTTC,CASSLGLAASYEQYF
TRBJ2-5,TRBD2,TRBV7-6,-,TGTGCCAGCAGCTTAGAGGGGGGAAGAGCGGGAGTCCAGGGGACCCAGTACTTC,CASSLEGGRAGVQGTQYF
TRBJ1-2,-,TRBV7-2,-,TGTGCCAGCAGCTTATCAGGGAATTTTAACTATGGCTACACCTTC,CASSLSGNFNYGYTF
TRBJ2-7,TRBD2,TRBV18,once,TGTGCCAGCTCACCACAGACCGGGACTAGCGGGGAAACCCCCTACGAGCAGTACTTC,CASSPQTGTSGETPYEQYF
TRBJ1-1,-,TRBV28,-,TGTGCCCTCCGGCAGTTTCAGTCCGGCGGAGTTATAACTGAAGCTTTCTTT,CALRQFQSGGVITEAFF
TRBJ2-5,-,TRBV5-1,-,TGCGCCAGCAGTAGGGCGAAGGGAGCAGAGACCCAGTACTTC,CASSRAKGAETQYF
TRBJ1-4,-,TRBV4-3,-,TGCGCCAGCAGCCAAGATCCGGTGGCGGAGAATGAAAAACTGTTTTTT,CASSQDPVAENEKLFF
TRBJ1-1,-,TRBV7-2,-,TGTGCCAGCAGCTTAGCTATTCGTGCTGAAGCTTTCTTT,CASSLAIRAEAFF
TRBJ1-6,-,TRBV5-1,few,TGCGCCAGCAGCCCGGCGGTCCTGGCGGCGTATAATTCACCCCTCCACTTT,CASSPAVLAAYNSPLHF
TRBJ2-2,TRBD2,TRBV6-5,-,TGTGCCACAGGGTCGGGGGGTTCCACCGGGGAGCTGTTTTTT,CATGSGGSTGELFF
TRBJ2-1,TRBD2,TRBV6-6,-,TGTGCCAGCAGTCTGGGACTAGCGGAACCCACGGGGAATGAGCAGTTCTTC,CASSLGLAEPTGNEQFF
TRBJ1-1,-,TRBV28,-,TGTGCCAGCAGTCTGACAGGCGGGCGGTACACTGAAGCTTTCTTT,CASSLTGGRYTEAFF
TRBJ2-5,-,TRBV7-2,-,TGTGCCAGCAGCTTTAATTCAGGGGGGCAAGAGACCCAGTACTTC,CASSFNSGGQETQYF
TRBJ1-1,-,TRBV10-3,-,TGTGCCATCAGTGCGTACGGACAGCAGGAAAATACTGAAGCTTTCTTT,CAISAYGQQENTEAFF
TRBJ2-3,TRBD2,TRBV6-5,-,TGTGCCAGCATCGTCGACGGGAGGAGCACAGATACGCAGTATTTT,CASIVDGRSTDTQYF
TRBJ2-3,-,TRBV6-6,once,TGTGCCAGCAGCTTACAGGGCGCAGGTACGCAGTATTTT,CASSLQGAGTQYF
TRBJ1-5,-,TRBV7-2,-,TGTGCCAGCAGCCCGAGCGGGGCCAATCAGCCCCAGCATTTT,CASSPSGANQPQHF
TRBJ2-7,TRBD1,TRBV7-3,-,TGTGCCAGCAGCTTAAAGGACAGGGTCTACGAGCAGTACTTC,CASSLKDRVYEQYF
TRBJ2-5,-,TRBV12-3/TRBV12-4,-,TGTGCCAGCAGACCCACAGGAGAGACCCAGTACTTC,CASRPTGETQYF
TRBJ1-2,TRBD1,TRBV6-5,once,TGTGCCAGCAGTTACTCGGTACAGGGGGATGGCTACACCTTC,CASSYSVQGDGYTF
TRBJ2-3,-,TRBV4-1,-,TGCGCCAGCAGCCAAGTAGAGGGTAGCACAGATACGCAGTATTTT,CASSQVEGSTDTQYF
TRBJ2-1,-,TRBV3-1/TRBV3-2,once,TGTGCCAGCAGCCACGGGTGGGTAGGCCGCAATGAGCAGTTCTTC,CASSHGWVGRNEQFF
TRBJ1-4,TRBD1,TRBV7-2,-,TGTGCCAGCAGCTTAGGCGGGACAGCGAATGAAAAACTGTTTTTT,CASSLGGTANEKLFF
TRBJ2-3,TRBD2,TRBV29-1,-,TGCAGCGTTGCACGACTAGCGGATACGCAGTATTTT,CSVARLADTQYF
TRBJ2-3,TRBD2,TRBV2,-,TGTGCCAGCAGCCAAATATTAGCGGGAGAAGGCACGCAGTATTTT,CASSQILAGEGTQYF
TRBJ2-3,-,TRBV5-1,-,TGCGCCAGCAGCTTGTCCGCTCGACTCGGCACAGATACGCAGTATTTT,CASSLSARLGTDTQYF
TRBJ2-1,-,TRBV7-2,few,TGTGCCAGCAGCTTAGCTATAGGAGGCAATGAGCAGTTCTTC,CASSLAIGGNEQFF
TRBJ2-5,-,TRBV6-6,-,TGTGCCAGCAGTGCTTCAGGGGACAAAGCAGAGACCCAGTACTTC,CASSASGDKAETQYF
TRBJ2-5,TRBD2,TRBV27,few,TGTGCCAGCAACCTAGTCGGGACTAGTGTTGAGACCCAGTACTTC,CASNLVGTSVETQYF
TRBJ2-3,-,TRBV6-2/TRBV6-3,-,TGTGCCAGCAGTCCCCTCAGGAGGGGAGATACGCAGTATTTT,CASSPLRRGDTQYF
TRBJ2-1,-,TRBV6-5,-,TGTGCCAGCAGGCGAGCGGACAGCTCCTACAATGAGCAGTTCTTC,CASRRADSSYNEQFF
TRBJ2-1,TRBD1,TRBV10-3,-,TGTGCCATCAGAGAAACAGGGGGCGTGAGGAGGGACTACCTTTCCTACAATGAGCAGTTCTTC,CAIRETGGVRRDYLSYNEQFF
TRBJ2-7,TRBD2,TRBV3-1/TRBV3-2,-,TGTGCCAGCAGCCGCTTCCTAGCGGCGAGCGGATACGAGCAGTACTTC,CASSRFLAASGYEQYF
TRBJ1-4,-,TRBV29-1,-,TGCAGCGTTGAAGATCGGTGGTCGGAGGGTGAAAAACTGTTTTTT,CSVEDRWSEGEKLFF
TRBJ2-3,TRBD2,TRBV5-1,-,TGCGCCAGCAGCTTGGGCGGGGGTAGCACAGATACGCAGTATTTT,CASSLGGGSTDTQYF
TRBJ1-2,-,TRBV6-2/TRBV6-3,-,TGTGCCAGCAGTTCCCAGGGATATGGCTACACCTTC,CASSSQGYGYTF
TRBJ2-7,-,TRBV7-2,-,TGTGCCAGCAGCTTAGGGACACAATTCTACGAGCAGTACTTC,CASSLGTQFYEQYF
TRBJ2-1,-,TRBV29-1,-,TGCAGCGCTCTTTATGAATCCCAGGGGACCTACAATGAGCAGTTCTTC,CSALYESQGTYNEQFF
TRBJ2-7,-,TRBV7-2,-,TGTGCCAGCAGCTTTGGCGGGTCATACTACGAGCAGTACTTC,CASSFGGSYYEQYF